This T cell receptor (beta chain) was observed in a study of T cells in localized non-small cell lung cancer. Per germline, CDR1 SGHTA and CDR2 FQGTGA. V dropped 6 bases and J dropped 2; count of bases not matched to a gene: 6. The CDR3 sequence is 15 residues long. TCRdb's copy holds only in-frame clones and misses some; the assay was immunoSEQ multiplex PCR. The repertoire holds some 82,000 clones, with roughly 80% as singletons. Study-wide results and caveats: Heterogeneity stays possible, as sequencing covered only one tumor region. Overall survival was longer when the density of T cells in the blood was higher. Uninvolved adjacent lung showed peak T cell clonality, exceeding tumor. Within adjacent lung there appeared a median around 55 of the top 100 tumor clones.

Worth noting for this clone: Its antigen is as yet unknown.

The sequences come from PBMCs, collected before any cancer treatment. The TCR was taken from a man aged 35 to 70 with stage II squamous cell lung carcinoma. The chain has TRBV7-3 and TRBJ2-7, with 11 bases identical to TRBD2. The CDR3 here is CASSSGTSGPYEQYF. The CDR3, as DNA: TGTGCCAGCAGTTCCGGGACTAGCGGTCCCTACGAGCAGTACTTC.